One sample yielded the 27 T cell receptor beta chains listed below, sequenced in a study of blood T cells in healthy people across ages. Sample-barcoded 5' priming and a J-beta primer mix drove a second PCR of about 7 to 12 cycles. MiXCR, run by TCRdb on the 5' RACE reads, gives a single entry per CDR3 protein. Of approximately 490,000 distinct CDR3 sequences in the sample, 24% were seen once. This sample was shared with a second study, whose subject was T cells of mothers and their children.

The sample comprised blood. These receptors all come from a boy aged 10-17 years in good health.

This clonotype was counted a single time. The J gene is TRBJ1-3, the V gene TRBV12-3 or TRBV12-4; perhaps TRBD1 as D (6 bases). The V and J ends lost 7 bases and 2 bases respectively, with 18 bases between them. The CDR3 covers 16 residues. The CDR3 is CASTAPAGGPGNTIYF. Here the CDR3 DNA reads TGTGCCAGCACCGCGCCCGCGGGGGGCCCTGGAAACACCATATATTTT.

V usage is TRBV20-1 and J usage is TRBJ1-3; D is ambiguous. CDR3 length equals 14 residues. CDR1 and CDR2 from the germline V gene are DFQATT and SNEGSKA (reference sequence). The V end lost 5 bases, the J end lost 0 bases, and 11 bases lay between the germline ends. This CDR3 is CSALQFYSGNTIYF. The CDR3 region has the DNA TGCAGTGCTCTACAGTTTTACTCTGGAAACACCATATATTTT.

A few counts support this clonotype. This chain joins TRBV7-3 and TRBJ2-5, with D perhaps matching TRBD1 or TRBD2 (5 bases each). The CDR3 is made up of 15 amino acids. CDR1 SGHTA and CDR2 FQGTGA come from the germline V gene. V was trimmed by 4 bases and J by 4 bases, leaving 16 bases between them. CDR3 DNA: TGTGCCAGCAGCTCAACCGGGACGCCCTCAGAGACCCAGTACTTC. Its protein product is CASSSTGTPSETQYF.

The chain uses TRBV4-3 and TRBJ2-7, with 9 bases lining up with TRBD1. J gave up 3 bases and V 3 bases, and 6 bases lay outside the gene matches. This CDR3 is 15 amino acids long. The germline V gene encodes CDR1 LGHNA and CDR2 YSLEER. In nucleotides, the CDR3 is TGCGCCAGCAGCCAGGCGGGACAGGGATACTACGAGCAGTACTTC. Protein: CASSQAGQGYYEQYF.

This clonotype was seen a handful of times. The genes are TRBV28 and TRBJ2-5; D not resolved. The germline V and J ends were trimmed by 2 bases and 5 bases, with 3 bases remaining between them. This CDR3 comprises 11 residues. CDR1 and CDR2 from the germline V gene are MDHEN and SYDVKM. The CDR3 is CASSLNETQYF. The CDR3 nucleotides are TGTGCCAGCAGTTTAAACGAGACCCAGTACTTC.

This clonotype occurred a few times. J is TRBJ2-1 and V is TRBV4-3; 9 bases fit TRBD2. CDR1 and CDR2 from the germline V gene are LGHNA and YSLEER. CDR3 length: 16 residues. J gave up 4 bases and V 0 bases, and 4 bases lay outside the gene matches. CDR3 residues: CASSQDAGGPYNEQFF. The CDR3 bases are TGCGCCAGCAGCCAAGATGCGGGGGGGCCATACAATGAGCAGTTCTTC.

In its sample, this clonotype was seen many times. The V and J genes are TRBV28 and TRBJ2-7; D is possibly TRBD1 or TRBD2 (6 bases each). The CDR3 runs 19 residues. The germline V gene has CDR1 MDHEN and CDR2 SYDVKM. The germline V and J ends were trimmed by 6 bases and 2 bases, with 29 bases remaining between them. The CDR3 protein is CASSTTTGRRVGSPYEQYF. The CDR3 DNA sequence: TGTGCCAGCAGCACCACAACAGGGAGGCGGGTCGGGTCCCCCTACGAGCAGTACTTC.

This clonotype was found a few times. The chain uses TRBV7-3 and TRBJ1-3; 11 nucleotides match TRBD1. Germline V gene sequence: CDR1 SGHTA, CDR2 FQGTGA. This CDR3 has 17 amino acids. J lost 0 bases, V lost 4 bases, and 5 bases had no gene match. The CDR3 sequence is CASSSRTGGGSGNTIYF. The CDR3 coding sequence is TGTGCCAGCAGCTCGCGGACAGGGGGCGGCTCTGGAAACACCATATATTTT.

This clonotype was picked up a small number of times. J is TRBJ2-1 and V is TRBV6-5; the match to TRBD2 covers 10 bases. The germline V gene encodes CDR1 MNHEY and CDR2 SVGAGI. Trimming removed 2 bases from V and 1 base from J; junction bases left unmatched: 8. The CDR3 runs 18 residues. CDR3 nucleotides: TGTGCCAGCAGTTACGGGAGCGGGGGGGCCTGGTCCTACAATGAGCAGTTCTTC. Translation: CASSYGSGGAWSYNEQFF.

V usage is TRBV25-1 and J usage is TRBJ2-7; either TRBD1 or TRBD2 may supply D (5 bases each). From germline, CDR1 is MGHDK and CDR2 SYGVNS. This CDR3 is 17 amino acids long. V lost 1 base, J lost 5 bases, and 21 bases lay in between. CDR3 sequence (DNA): TGTGCCAGCAGTGAATTATTCGATCCGGGACCGGCGGACGAGCAGTACTTC. It yields the protein CASSELFDPGPADEQYF.

This sequence joins TRBV5-1 and TRBJ2-5, with 9 bases aligning to TRBD1. Germline V gene lookup returns CDR1 SGHRS and CDR2 YFSETQ. V lost 4 bases and J lost 5; bases outside the gene matches: 6. This CDR3 is 14 amino acids long. DNA of the CDR3: TGCGCCAGCAGCCCGGGACAGGGCATGGAGACCCAGTACTTC. Translated, it gives CASSPGQGMETQYF. Full variable domain (outside the CDR3, taken from reference TRBV5-1 and TRBJ2-5): KAGVTQTPRYLIKTRGQQVTLSCSPISGHRSVSWYQQTPGQGLQFLFEYFSETQRNKGNFPGRFSGRQFSNSRSEMNVSTLELGDSALYLCASSPGQGMETQYFGPGTRLLVL.

This clonotype appeared a few times. The chain employs TRBV12-3 or TRBV12-4 and TRBJ2-2; D gene ambiguous. V shed 6 bases and J shed 7 bases, with 9 bases lying between them. The CDR3 has 12 amino acids. CDR3 region: CASSQVSGELFF. The CDR3 DNA reads as TGTGCCAGCAGCCAAGTTAGCGGGGAGCTGTTTTTT.

The chain recombines TRBV15 with TRBJ2-3, with 8 bases matching TRBD2. With 4 bases clipped from V and 2 bases from J, the junction kept 8 bases outside the gene matches. Germline V gene sequence: CDR1 LNHNV, CDR2 YYDKDF (reference sequence). The CDR3 spans 16 residues. The CDR3, as DNA: TGTGCCACCAGCACCTTAGCGGGGAGATTCACAGATACGCAGTATTTT. This codes for CATSTLAGRFTDTQYF.

CDR3 in DNA: TGTGCCAGCAGCTTAGCTCTCGGGACAAGCTACGAGCAGTACTTC. As protein: CASSLALGTSYEQYF. The chain joins TRBV7-9 to TRBJ2-7; D perhaps matches TRBD1 (6 bases). There are 15 residues in the CDR3. The germline CDR1 and CDR2 sequences are SEHNR and FQNEAQ (reference sequence). V lost 0 bases and J lost 3, with 12 bases in between.

The table lists this clonotype with a count of one. The chain is built from TRBV7-9 and TRBJ2-5; D not resolved. Germline values: CDR1 SEHNR, CDR2 FQNEAQ (reference sequence). The CDR3 totals 13 residues. The V and J ends lost 4 bases and 4 bases respectively, with 10 bases between them. The CDR3 here is CASSSDGPETQYF. As DNA, the CDR3 is TGTGCCAGCAGCTCTGACGGGCCAGAGACCCAGTACTTC.

This clonotype was detected ten times or more. The chain joins TRBV7-3 to TRBJ1-1, with D tentatively TRBD1 (6 bases). CDR1 is SGHTA and CDR2 is FQGTGA in the germline V gene. Deletions cut 4 bases from V and 1 base from J, with 10 bases between. CDR3 length equals 14 residues. Here the CDR3 reads CASSSLGGNTEAFF. The CDR3 DNA is TGTGCCAGCAGCTCCCTAGGGGGGAACACTGAAGCTTTCTTT.

Only a few counts were recorded for this clonotype. V is TRBV28 and J is TRBJ2-5, with TRBD1 matching 9 bases. The better agreement between TRBJ2-1 and the DNA end casts doubt on the J call. Germline V gives CDR1 MDHEN, CDR2 SYDVKM. This CDR3 spans 15 amino acids. Here the CDR3 DNA reads TGTGCCAGCAGGGAGACAGGGGGGTCTTGGAATGAGCAGTTCTTC. Encoded protein: CASRETGGSWNEQFF.

The chain recombines TRBV7-2 with TRBJ2-1; D not resolved. Judging by the DNA end, TRBJ2-5 fits better; the J call may be wrong. CDR1 SGHTA and CDR2 FQGNSA come from the germline V gene. The CDR3 is 13 residues long. The CDR3 loop is CASSSNPLETQYF. CDR3 nucleotide sequence: TGTGCCAGCAGCTCGAACCCCCTCGAGACCCAGTACTTC.

Comments on this clonotype: Mismatch with germline at one junction end may stem from a read error. V usage is TRBV6-6 and J usage is TRBJ1-2; D is possibly TRBD1 (5 bases). The CDR3 covers 14 residues. CDR1 is MNHNY, CDR2 SVGAGI, per germline (reference sequence). The CDR3 spells CAISVGTGNYGYTF. The CDR3 region has the DNA TGTGCCATCAGTGTCGGGACGGGAAACTATGGCTACACCTTC.

The chain uses TRBV20-1 and TRBJ2-1; no reliable D call. This CDR3 contains 14 residues. Germline assignment: CDR1 DFQATT and CDR2 SNEGSKA (reference sequence). V dropped 5 bases and J dropped 2 bases, with 13 bases sitting between them. The CDR3 DNA follows: TGCAGTGCTCCATCGGAGCCGCCCTACAATGAGCAGTTCTTC. Translation gives CSAPSEPPYNEQFF.

This clonotype has just a few counts. The J gene is TRBJ2-7, the V gene TRBV11-2; maybe TRBD2 (6 bases). This CDR3 has 14 residues. Germline V gives CDR1 SGHAT, CDR2 FQNNGV. V shed 0 bases and J shed 6 bases, with 12 bases lying between them. The CDR3 loop is CASSLDPGASEQYF. CDR3 nucleotide sequence: TGTGCCAGCAGCTTAGATCCGGGAGCGTCCGAGCAGTACTTC. Looking up the rest from reference TRBV11-2 and TRBJ2-7 gives the full variable domain: EAGVAQSPRYKIIEKRQSVAFWCNPISGHATLYWYQQILGQGPKLLIQFQNNGVVDDSQLPKDRFSAERLKGVDSTLKIQPAKLEDSAVYLCASSLDPGASEQYFGPGTRLTVT.

The rearrangement uses TRBV7-9 and TRBJ1-3, with 7 bases aligning to TRBD1. V shed 5 bases and J 9 bases; nucleotides not matched to a gene: 7. The germline V gene encodes CDR1 SEHNR and CDR2 FQNEAQ (reference sequence). This CDR3 comprises 13 residues. In DNA form, the CDR3 reads TGTGCCAGCAGCACAGGGGTGATTCGCACCATATATTTT. It is translated as CASSTGVIRTIYF.

The chain uses TRBV7-2 and TRBJ2-7; 8 bases align to TRBD1. J lost 7 bases, V lost 5 bases, and 7 bases had no gene match. Germline values: CDR1 SGHTA, CDR2 FQGNSA. The CDR3 covers 13 residues. The CDR3 sequence: CASSGENRGEQYF. In nucleotides, the CDR3 is TGTGCCAGCAGCGGGGAGAACAGGGGGGAGCAGTACTTC.

The chain uses TRBV9 and TRBJ2-2; D not resolved. The CDR3 is 15 amino acids. Germline V gives CDR1 SGDLS, CDR2 YYNGEE. Trimming took off 3 bases at V and 7 bases at J, with 16 bases between the two ends. The CDR3, as DNA: TGTGCCAGCAGCGCCTCCGGGTCCCCACTCGGGGAGCTGTTTTTT. Its protein product is CASSASGSPLGELFF.

The chain is built from TRBV7-2 and TRBJ1-4; no clear D gene. V lost 3 bases, J lost 3 bases, and 23 bases lay in between. There are 19 residues in the CDR3. Germline V gene sequence: CDR1 SGHTA, CDR2 FQGNSA. CDR3 sequence reads: CASSFRLGGLLLSNEKLFF. CDR3 DNA sequence: TGTGCCAGCAGCTTCCGGCTTGGAGGGTTGCTTCTTTCTAATGAAAAACTGTTTTTT. The full variable domain, completed using reference TRBV7-2 and TRBJ1-4, is GAGVSQSPSNKVTEKGKDVELRCDPISGHTALYWYRQSLGQGLEFLIYFQGNSAPDKSGLPSDRFSAERTGGSVSTLTIQRTQQEDSAVYLCASSFRLGGLLLSNEKLFFGSGTQLSVL.

This clonotype has only a few counts. The chain couples TRBV6-1 to TRBJ1-2, with D unclear. CDR1 is MNHNS and CDR2 is SASEGT in the germline V gene. V shed 2 bases and J shed 0 bases, with 10 bases lying between them. The CDR3 runs 15 residues. The CDR3 sequence is CASSEKRAPNYGYTF. The CDR3 bases are TGTGCCAGCAGTGAAAAGAGGGCACCTAACTATGGCTACACCTTC.

This clonotype showed up just a few times. One end of the junction is discordant with germline, which a read error may explain. This chain links TRBV24-1 with TRBJ2-1; 7 nucleotides align to TRBD1. The CDR3 has 16 residues. Germline V lookup: CDR1 KGHDR, CDR2 SFDVKD. DNA for the CDR3: TGTGCCACCAGTGACCAAGAGAACAGGGGTCCAGAGACCCAGCACTTC. Protein sequence: CATSDQENRGPETQHF.